The 10 T cell receptor beta chains below were found in one sample sequenced in a study of T cell responses to AZD1222 COVID-19 vaccine. This table comes from immunoSEQ multiplex PCR, and its TCRdb copy is limited to in-frame clones, with some not included. The sample contains 75,000 to 95,000 clones, about 91% of which appear only once. The sample in question was peripheral blood, obtained on day 0 of MenACWY control vaccination. The source of these receptors is an adult in good health.

The V and J genes are TRBV19 and TRBJ2-3; 7 bases fit TRBD1. The V gene's germline CDR1 is LNHDA and CDR2 SQIVND (reference sequence). This CDR3 is 15 amino acids long. With 4 bases clipped from V and 4 bases from J, the junction kept 8 bases outside the gene matches. CDR3 region: CASSSSLTGADTQYF. The CDR3, as DNA: TGTGCCAGTAGTAGCAGCCTCACAGGGGCAGATACGCAGTATTTT.

V gene TRBV12-3 or TRBV12-4 combines with J gene TRBJ1-1; D remains unclear. Trimming removed 5 bases at V and 5 bases at J, with 9 bases between. CDR3 length: 12 residues. CDR3 amino acids: CASSPSGTEAFF. The CDR3 DNA reads TGTGCCAGCAGTCCATCCGGGACTGAAGCTTTCTTT.

The chain joins TRBV2 to TRBJ1-4; 8 nucleotides line up with TRBD1. CDR1 is SNHLY and CDR2 is FYNNEI in the germline V gene. The CDR3 covers 16 residues. J gave up 0 bases and V 5 bases, and 5 bases lay outside the gene matches. CDR3 nucleotides: TGTGCCAGCAGTAGCCCGACAGGGGCAACTAATGAAAAACTGTTTTTT. Its protein is CASSSPTGATNEKLFF.

The rearrangement uses TRBV19 and TRBJ2-7; 9 bases match TRBD1. In germline, CDR1 is LNHDA, CDR2 SQIVND (reference sequence). The CDR3 is 16 amino acids. V shed 5 bases, J shed 1 base, and the junction held 9 bases outside the gene matches. The chain's CDR3 is CASSPGQGRVSYEQYF. DNA of the CDR3: TGTGCCAGTAGTCCCGGACAGGGGAGGGTTTCCTACGAGCAGTACTTC.

The CDR3 reads CASSIAGRTNTEAFF. CDR3 DNA: TGTGCCAGTAGTATAGCCGGCAGGACGAACACTGAAGCTTTCTTT. V is TRBV19 and J is TRBJ1-1; no reliable D call. Germline values: CDR1 LNHDA, CDR2 SQIVND (reference sequence). V lost 1 base and J 1 base, leaving 10 bases between the germline ends. The CDR3 is 15 residues long.

The gene calls are TRBV10-3 and TRBJ1-6, with D perhaps TRBD1 (6 bases). Per germline, CDR1 ENHRY and CDR2 SYGVKD. V was pared by 11 bases and J by 10 bases, with 18 bases between. The CDR3 loop spans 13 amino acids. In DNA, the CDR3 is TGTGCCGGGTGCCGGGAGCAGGGGTCACCCCTCCACTTT. Translated: CAGCREQGSPLHF.

This chain uses TRBV7-6 with TRBJ1-4; TRBD1 matches 7 bases. In germline, CDR1 is SGHVS, CDR2 FNYEAQ. The CDR3 has 17 amino acids. V shed 1 base and J 0 bases; nucleotides not matched to a gene: 5. The CDR3 sequence: CASSLGRTGATNEKLFF. CDR3 bases: TGTGCCAGCAGCTTAGGGAGGACAGGCGCAACTAATGAAAAACTGTTTTTT.

The rearrangement links TRBV7-2 to TRBJ1-4; the match to TRBD1 covers 7 bases. J gave up 3 bases and V 4 bases, and 5 bases lay outside the gene matches. Germline lookup yields CDR1 SGHTA and CDR2 FQGNSA. The CDR3 has 15 residues. The CDR3 loop is CASSSPGQSNEKLFF. The DNA for the CDR3 is TGTGCCAGCAGCTCGCCGGGACAGTCTAATGAAAAACTGTTTTTT. Full variable domain (missing parts from reference TRBV7-2 and TRBJ1-4): GAGVSQSPSNKVTEKGKDVELRCDPISGHTALYWYRQSLGQGLEFLIYFQGNSAPDKSGLPSDRFSAERTGGSVSTLTIQRTQQEDSAVYLCASSSPGQSNEKLFFGSGTQLSVL.

This chain connects TRBV6-5 to TRBJ2-2; D not certain. CDR1 MNHEY and CDR2 SVGAGI come from the germline V gene. The V and J ends lost 3 bases and 0 bases respectively, with 11 bases between them. This CDR3 contains 16 residues. CDR3 in amino acids: CASSYFPVANTGELFF. The CDR3 bases are TGTGCCAGCAGTTATTTCCCAGTCGCGAACACCGGGGAGCTGTTTTTT.

This rearrangement joins TRBV6-5 to TRBJ2-3; maybe TRBD1 (6 bases). Germline CDR1 MNHEY, CDR2 SVGAGI. V lost 5 bases to trimming and J lost 2 bases, with 14 bases between them. The CDR3 totals 15 residues. The CDR3 coding sequence is TGTGCCAGCAGTAGCCGGGACACGGCCACAGATACGCAGTATTTT. It translates to CASSSRDTATDTQYF.